There are a few counts of the clone carrying this TCR beta chain. PCR employed 60 Vbeta and 13 Jbeta primers. TCRdb keeps only in-frame clones here, not all; method: immunoSEQ multiplex PCR. Here the sample spans about 270,000 clones, under 80% being singletons. The data belong to a study of cytomegalovirus exposure and HLA in healthy donors. The CDR3 totals 19 residues. This chain joins TRBV12-1 and TRBJ2-7; the D call of TRBD2 is as the table states it, not checked on the DNA. TRBV12-1 counts as a pseudogene. Sequences were obtained from PBMCs. This receptor was identified in a female donor in good health and CMV-seronegative. DNA of the CDR3: TGTGCCAGCAGCCCGTCGCCCCTTAGCGGGCAAGGGATATCCTACGAGCAGTACTTC. Translating it yields CASSPSPLSGQGISYEQYF.